What follows describes a single T cell receptor (beta chain). Seattle patient enrollment occurred during active infection, with longitudinal follow-up thereafter. These data come from a study of blood T cell repertoires in COVID-19. At the level of the study: Samples taken during acute and convalescent COVID-19 were collected in the United States, Italy and Spain. The cDNA or gDNA used as material had been derived from T cells, B-cell-depleted T cells, or PBMCs.

Original data processing: Cell counts per sample came from amplifying reference gene primers. Measured with immunoSEQ multiplex PCR; TCRdb has only the in-frame clones, and not every one. Clonal size and the V and J genes are those of that table, whereas D and trimming came from the DNA. The data hold tens of thousands of clones, with roughly 80% observed a single time. The germline V and J ends were trimmed by 1 base and 4 bases, with 7 bases remaining between them. Germline-derived CDR1 and CDR2 are KGHSH and LQKENI. The CDR3 is 13 residues long. Sequencing was performed on peripheral blood. This TCR was recovered from a man aged 25-45 years with COVID-19, enrolled during active disease. The chain couples TRBV18 to TRBJ1-2; D remains unclear. The CDR3 region is CASSPRRGYGYTF. The CDR3 region has the DNA TGTGCCAGCTCACCACGCCGCGGCTATGGCTACACCTTC.